These T cell receptor beta chains were read from a single sample in a study of early T cells in non-severe SARS-CoV-2 infection. TCRdb redid the calling of the 5' RACE reads with MiXCR, one entry per CDR3 protein. Seen here are fewer than 100,000 distinct CDR3 sequences, less than 8% observed once, and the top ten hold roughly 7.8%. Material for sequencing was whole blood. Receptors were obtained from an adult who was a healthcare worker with PCR-confirmed SARS-CoV-2 infection or an uninfected control (not recorded which). Each CDR3 is given with its conserved first and last residue. Each record gives: clone size, V gene, J gene, D gene, CDR3 protein, CDR3 DNA. A D gene is named only where the DNA matches it firmly. Part of the rows lack a size; the others show once, few, many or a class for expanded clones.

NA,TRBV20-1,TRBJ1-1,NA,CSATRGLAFF,TGCAGTGCTACCCGGGGGTTAGCTTTCTTT
NA,TRBV6-1,TRBJ2-1,TRBD1,CATVRTGGYNEQFF,TGTGCCACCGTACGGACAGGGGGTTACAATGAGCAGTTCTTC
many,TRBV11-2,TRBJ1-5,NA,CASSLDLAGQPQHF,TGTGCCAGCAGCTTAGATTTGGCGGGCCAGCCCCAGCATTTT
many,TRBV4-1,TRBJ2-1,TRBD2,CASSPPSGREVLDEQFF,TGCGCCAGCAGCCCCCCGAGTGGGCGGGAGGTCTTAGATGAGCAGTTCTTC
many,TRBV20-1,TRBJ1-2,NA,CSANDLPSYGYTF,TGCAGTGCAAATGACCTTCCTTCCTATGGCTACACCTTC
few,TRBV6-6,TRBJ1-3,NA,CASILGLSLGNTIYF,TGTGCCAGCATTCTCGGTCTGTCTTTAGGGAACACCATATATTTT
NA,TRBV29-1,TRBJ2-7,NA,CSVEGRWANEQYF,TGCAGCGTTGAGGGCAGGTGGGCTAACGAGCAGTACTTC
many,TRBV5-1,TRBJ2-7,NA,CASSLVFDGKPYEQYF,TGCGCCAGCAGCTTGGTTTTCGACGGAAAACCTTACGAGCAGTACTTC
NA,TRBV7-2,TRBJ2-3,TRBD2,CASSLELAGTGTDTQYF,TGTGCCAGCAGCTTAGAACTAGCGGGTACAGGCACAGATACGCAGTATTTT
few,TRBV11-2,TRBJ2-2,TRBD1,CASSSARTGRSTGELFF,TGTGCCAGCAGCTCCGCCCGGACAGGGAGGTCCACCGGGGAGCTGTTTTTT
few,TRBV20-1,TRBJ2-7,TRBD1,CSATDRGYEQYF,TGCAGTGCTACGGACAGGGGATACGAGCAGTACTTC
few,TRBV7-9,TRBJ2-7,NA,CASSLARDEQYF,TGTGCCAGCAGCTTAGCGAGGGACGAGCAGTACTTC
NA,TRBV6-5,TRBJ2-7,NA,CASSQKKTPTYEQYF,TGTGCCAGCAGTCAAAAAAAGACACCGACCTACGAGCAGTACTTC
few,TRBV12-3/TRBV12-4,TRBJ2-1,TRBD1,CASLIIGQGVEQFF,TGTGCCAGCCTTATAATAGGCCAGGGGGTTGAGCAGTTCTTC
few,TRBV9,TRBJ1-3,NA,CASSVKLGTENTIYF,TGTGCCAGCAGCGTAAAACTGGGGACTGAAAACACCATATATTTT
few,TRBV5-1,TRBJ2-2,TRBD1,CASSLEGQRAGELFF,TGCGCCAGCAGCTTGGAGGGACAGAGAGCCGGGGAGCTGTTTTTT
many,TRBV20-1,TRBJ2-5,TRBD1,CSARGGGQGETQYF,TGCAGTGCTAGAGGCGGTGGACAGGGGGAGACCCAGTACTTC
many,TRBV2,TRBJ2-5,TRBD1,CASSVDRGRKETQYF,TGTGCCAGCAGCGTGGACAGGGGGCGCAAAGAGACCCAGTACTTC
many,TRBV4-3,TRBJ1-2,NA,CASSQDFSRDYGYTF,TGCGCCAGCAGCCAAGATTTTTCGAGGGACTATGGCTACACCTTC
few,TRBV20-1,TRBJ1-1,NA,CSARGWTNTEAFF,TGCAGTGCTAGAGGGTGGACGAACACTGAAGCTTTCTTT
many,TRBV7-8,TRBJ2-1,TRBD1,CASSSKGTGYHEQFF,TGTGCCAGCAGCTCGAAAGGGACAGGGTACCATGAGCAGTTCTTC
many,TRBV15,TRBJ1-1,TRBD1,CATSRNRDRGDAFF,TGTGCCACCAGCAGAAACCGGGACAGGGGAGACGCTTTCTTT
NA,TRBV7-9,TRBJ2-7,TRBD1,CASSLATGSEQYF,TGTGCCAGCAGCTTAGCGACAGGGAGCGAGCAGTACTTC
many,TRBV10-3,TRBJ2-3,NA,CAISEILGAAGTDTQYF,TGTGCCATCAGTGAGATTCTGGGGGCGGCGGGCACAGATACGCAGTATTTT
NA,TRBV12-3/TRBV12-4,TRBJ2-7,NA,CASSPGQTTYEQYF,TGTGCCAGCAGTCCCGGACAGACCACCTACGAGCAGTACTTC
many,TRBV28,TRBJ2-7,NA,CASSSPDRYEQYF,TGTGCCAGCAGCTCTCCTGACAGGTACGAGCAGTACTTC
many,TRBV28,TRBJ1-2,TRBD1,CASSLLTGGTGNGNYGYTF,TGTGCCAGCAGTTTACTTACCGGCGGGACAGGGAATGGAAACTATGGCTACACCTTC
NA,TRBV5-6,TRBJ1-1,NA,CASSPDLGRGVSFF,TGTGCCAGCAGCCCTGACCTGGGCCGGGGTGTTTCTTTCTTT
few,TRBV7-2,TRBJ1-4,NA,CASSDEAPRGVNEKLFF,TGTGCCAGCAGCGATGAGGCTCCCAGGGGAGTTAATGAAAAACTGTTTTTT
many,TRBV18,TRBJ2-5,NA,CASASGPETQYF,TGTGCCAGCGCGAGCGGACCCGAGACCCAGTACTTC
many,TRBV24-1,TRBJ2-3,TRBD2,CATSDRTSGVTDTQYF,TGTGCCACCAGTGACCGGACTAGCGGGGTCACAGATACGCAGTATTTT
many,TRBV3-1,TRBJ2-1,TRBD2,CASSPGTNPNEQFF,TGTGCCAGCAGCCCCGGGACTAACCCGAATGAGCAGTTCTTC
many,TRBV5-6,TRBJ1-6,TRBD1,CASSLGTARGSPLHF,TGTGCCAGCAGCTTAGGGACAGCCAGAGGTTCACCCCTCCACTTT
medium-sized,TRBV27,TRBJ2-1,TRBD2,CASAGPGLNYNEQFF,TGTGCCAGCGCAGGCCCGGGACTAAATTACAATGAGCAGTTCTTC
NA,TRBV25-1,TRBJ2-3,TRBD1,CASSASGQGASDTQYF,TGTGCCAGCAGCGCATCCGGACAGGGGGCATCAGATACGCAGTATTTT
few,TRBV20-1,TRBJ1-1,NA,CSAREGGGTEAFF,TGCAGTGCTAGAGAGGGAGGGGGCACTGAAGCTTTCTTT
few,TRBV12-3/TRBV12-4,TRBJ2-1,TRBD2,CASTPTSGPGGEQFF,TGTGCCAGCACGCCTACTAGCGGGCCGGGGGGTGAGCAGTTCTTC
many,TRBV5-6,TRBJ1-1,NA,CASSLAGINTEAFF,TGTGCCAGCAGCTTGGCTGGGATCAACACTGAAGCTTTCTTT
NA,TRBV29-1,TRBJ1-4,NA,CSVEAGVLNNEKLFF,TGCAGCGTTGAAGCAGGGGTCCTCAATAATGAAAAACTGTTTTTT
few,TRBV13,TRBJ2-7,TRBD1,CASSFLEGASYEQYF,TGTGCCAGCAGCTTCTTAGAGGGGGCTTCCTACGAGCAGTACTTC
many,TRBV4-1,TRBJ2-7,NA,CASSQELRLIYEQYF,TGCGCCAGCAGCCAAGAGTTAAGACTAATCTACGAGCAGTACTTC
few,TRBV9,TRBJ2-2,NA,CASSVVASAGELFF,TGTGCCAGCAGCGTAGTGGCGTCCGCCGGGGAGCTGTTTTTT
NA,TRBV11-2,TRBJ1-2,NA,CASRSLRGSVYGYTF,TGTGCCAGCAGATCCCTCAGGGGCAGCGTCTATGGCTACACCTTC
many,TRBV21-1,TRBJ1-1,NA,CASSKDDTEAFF,TGTGCCAGCAGCAAAGATGACACTGAAGCTTTCTTT
NA,TRBV19,TRBJ1-6,NA,CASTLRSQGASPLHF,TGTGCCAGTACCCTCAGGTCGCAGGGCGCTTCACCCCTCCACTTT
few,TRBV6-2/TRBV6-3,TRBJ1-5,TRBD1,CASRDRGSIQPQHF,TGTGCCAGCAGAGACAGGGGGTCGATTCAGCCCCAGCATTTT
NA,TRBV20-1,TRBJ2-3,TRBD2,CSAPDIETSGETDTQYF,TGCAGTGCTCCCGACATCGAAACTAGCGGGGAAACAGATACGCAGTATTTT
many,TRBV7-9,TRBJ2-3,TRBD1,CASSMGQVGSRTDTQYF,TGTGCCAGCAGCATGGGACAGGTCGGGTCGCGCACAGATACGCAGTATTTT
many,TRBV5-5,TRBJ2-3,NA,CASSLLATPTDTQYF,TGTGCCAGCAGCTTGCTAGCCACCCCCACAGATACGCAGTATTTT